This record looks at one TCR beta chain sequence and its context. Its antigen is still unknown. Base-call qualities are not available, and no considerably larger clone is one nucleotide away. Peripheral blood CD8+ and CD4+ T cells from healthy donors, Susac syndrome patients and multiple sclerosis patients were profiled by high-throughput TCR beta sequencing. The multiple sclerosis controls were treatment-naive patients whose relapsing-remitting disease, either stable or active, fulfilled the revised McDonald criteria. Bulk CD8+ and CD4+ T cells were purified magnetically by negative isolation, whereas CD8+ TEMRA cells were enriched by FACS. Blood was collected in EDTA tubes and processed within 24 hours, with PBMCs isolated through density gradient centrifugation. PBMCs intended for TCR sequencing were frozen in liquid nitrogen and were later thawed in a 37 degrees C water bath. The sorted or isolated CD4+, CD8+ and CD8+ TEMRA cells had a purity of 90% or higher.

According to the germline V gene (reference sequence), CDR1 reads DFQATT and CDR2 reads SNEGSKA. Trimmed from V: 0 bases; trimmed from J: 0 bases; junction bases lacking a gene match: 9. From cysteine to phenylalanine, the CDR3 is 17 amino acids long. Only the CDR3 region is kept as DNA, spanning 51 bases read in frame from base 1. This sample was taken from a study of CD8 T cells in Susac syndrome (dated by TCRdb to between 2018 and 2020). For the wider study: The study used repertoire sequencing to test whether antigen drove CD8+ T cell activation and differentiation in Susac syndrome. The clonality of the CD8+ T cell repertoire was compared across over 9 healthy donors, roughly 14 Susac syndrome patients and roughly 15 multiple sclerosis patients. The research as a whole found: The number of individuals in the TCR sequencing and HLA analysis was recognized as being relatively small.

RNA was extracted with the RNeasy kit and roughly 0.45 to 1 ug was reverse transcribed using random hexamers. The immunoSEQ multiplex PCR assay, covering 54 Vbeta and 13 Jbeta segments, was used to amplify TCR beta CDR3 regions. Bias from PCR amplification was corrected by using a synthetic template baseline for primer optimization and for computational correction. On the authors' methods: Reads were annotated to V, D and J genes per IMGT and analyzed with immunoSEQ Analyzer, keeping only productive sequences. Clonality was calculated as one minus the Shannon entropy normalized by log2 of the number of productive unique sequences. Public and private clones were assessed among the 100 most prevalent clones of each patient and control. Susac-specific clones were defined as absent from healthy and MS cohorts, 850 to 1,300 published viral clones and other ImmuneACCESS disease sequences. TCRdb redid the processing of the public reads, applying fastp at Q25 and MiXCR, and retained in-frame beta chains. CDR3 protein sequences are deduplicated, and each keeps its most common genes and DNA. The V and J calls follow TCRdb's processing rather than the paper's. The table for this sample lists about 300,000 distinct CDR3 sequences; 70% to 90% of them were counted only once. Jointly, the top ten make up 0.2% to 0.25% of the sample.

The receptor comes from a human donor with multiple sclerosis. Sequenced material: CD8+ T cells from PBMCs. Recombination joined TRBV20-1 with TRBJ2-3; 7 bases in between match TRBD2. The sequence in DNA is TGCAGTGCTAGAGACCGTCCCGGGCGGGAGAGCACAGATACGCAGTATTTT. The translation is CSARDRPGRESTDTQYF.